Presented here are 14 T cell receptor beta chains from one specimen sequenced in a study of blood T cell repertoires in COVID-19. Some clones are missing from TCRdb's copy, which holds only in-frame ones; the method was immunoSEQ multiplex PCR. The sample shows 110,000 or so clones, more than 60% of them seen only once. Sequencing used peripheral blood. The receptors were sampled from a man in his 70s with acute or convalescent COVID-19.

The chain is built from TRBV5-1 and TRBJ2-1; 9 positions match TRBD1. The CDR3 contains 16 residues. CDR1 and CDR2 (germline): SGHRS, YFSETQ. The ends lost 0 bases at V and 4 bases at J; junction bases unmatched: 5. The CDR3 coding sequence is TGCGCCAGCAGCTTGGCCGGGGGACAGGGATACAATGAGCAGTTCTTC. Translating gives CASSLAGGQGYNEQFF.

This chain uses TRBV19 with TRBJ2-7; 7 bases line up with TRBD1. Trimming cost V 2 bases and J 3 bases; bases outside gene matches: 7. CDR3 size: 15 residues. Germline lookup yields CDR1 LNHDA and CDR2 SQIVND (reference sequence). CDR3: CASSIRTGAYYEQYF. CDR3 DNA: TGTGCCAGTAGTATACGGACAGGAGCTTACTACGAGCAGTACTTC.

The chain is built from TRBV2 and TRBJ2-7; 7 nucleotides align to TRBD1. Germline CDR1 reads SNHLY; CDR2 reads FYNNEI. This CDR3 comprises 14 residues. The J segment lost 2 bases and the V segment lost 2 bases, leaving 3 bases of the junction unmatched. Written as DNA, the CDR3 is TGTGCCAGCAGTGAACAGGGGGTAACCTACGAGCAGTACTTC. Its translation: CASSEQGVTYEQYF.

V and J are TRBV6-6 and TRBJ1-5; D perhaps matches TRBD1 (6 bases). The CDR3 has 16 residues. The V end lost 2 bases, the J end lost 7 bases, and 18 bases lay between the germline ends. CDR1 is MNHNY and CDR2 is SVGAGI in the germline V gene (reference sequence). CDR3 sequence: CASSYPTGRSGQPQHF. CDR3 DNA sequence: TGTGCCAGCAGTTACCCGACAGGTAGGTCGGGACAGCCCCAGCATTTT.

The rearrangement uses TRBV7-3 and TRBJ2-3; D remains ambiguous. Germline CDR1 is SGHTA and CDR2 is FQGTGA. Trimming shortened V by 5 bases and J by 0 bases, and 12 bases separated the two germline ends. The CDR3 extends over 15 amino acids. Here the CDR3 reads CASSLQWRSTDTQYF. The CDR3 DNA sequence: TGTGCCAGCAGCCTTCAATGGCGGAGCACAGATACGCAGTATTTT. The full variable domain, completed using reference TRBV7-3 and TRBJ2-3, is GAGVSQTPSNKVTEKGKYVELRCDPISGHTALYWYRQSLGQGPEFLIYFQGTGAADDSGLPNDRFFAVRPEGSVSTLKIQRTERGDSAVYLCASSLQWRSTDTQYFGPGTRLTVL.

CDR3 amino acids: CASGGVEQYF. CDR3 nucleotides: TGTGCCAGCGGGGGGGTCGAGCAGTACTTC. The chain has TRBV27 and TRBJ2-7, with TRBD2 matching over 7 bases. This CDR3 region has 10 residues. Per germline, CDR1 MNHEY and CDR2 SMNVEV (reference sequence). The junction had 1 base not matched to a gene; V was cut back by 8 bases and J by 6 bases.

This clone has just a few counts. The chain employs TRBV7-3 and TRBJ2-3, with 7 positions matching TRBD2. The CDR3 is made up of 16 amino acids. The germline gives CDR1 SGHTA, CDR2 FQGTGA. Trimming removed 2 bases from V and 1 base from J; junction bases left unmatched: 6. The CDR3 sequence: CASSLGVAGRTDTQYF. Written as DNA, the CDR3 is TGTGCCAGCAGCTTAGGGGTAGCGGGCCGCACAGATACGCAGTATTTT.

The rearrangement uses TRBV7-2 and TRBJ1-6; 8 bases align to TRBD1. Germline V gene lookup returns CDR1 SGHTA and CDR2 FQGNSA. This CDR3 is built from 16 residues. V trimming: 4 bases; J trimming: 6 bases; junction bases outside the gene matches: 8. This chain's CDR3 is CASSSQGAPVNSPLHF. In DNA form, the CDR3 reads TGTGCCAGCAGCTCCCAGGGGGCCCCGGTTAATTCACCCCTCCACTTT.

Here the CDR3 DNA reads TGTGCCAGCAGTACGACTAGCGGGAGTGTCGAGACCCAGTACTTC. This encodes CASSTTSGSVETQYF. The chain combines TRBV27 with TRBJ2-5, with TRBD2 identical over 12 bases. Germline lookup yields CDR1 MNHEY and CDR2 SMNVEV (reference sequence). This CDR3 comprises 15 residues. With 5 bases clipped from V and 5 bases from J, the junction kept 6 bases outside the gene matches.

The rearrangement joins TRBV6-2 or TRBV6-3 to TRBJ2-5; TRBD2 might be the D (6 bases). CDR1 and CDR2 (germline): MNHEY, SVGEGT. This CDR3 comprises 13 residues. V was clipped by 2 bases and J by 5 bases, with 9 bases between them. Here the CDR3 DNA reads TGTGCCAGCAGTTACGGCGGGGACGAGACCCAGTACTTC. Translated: CASSYGGDETQYF.

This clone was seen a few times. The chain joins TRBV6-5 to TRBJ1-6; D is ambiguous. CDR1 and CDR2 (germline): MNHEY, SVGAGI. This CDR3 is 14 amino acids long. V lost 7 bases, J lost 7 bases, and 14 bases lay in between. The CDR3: CASTPAGSNSPLHF. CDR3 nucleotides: TGTGCCAGCACCCCCGCAGGATCCAATTCACCCCTCCACTTT.

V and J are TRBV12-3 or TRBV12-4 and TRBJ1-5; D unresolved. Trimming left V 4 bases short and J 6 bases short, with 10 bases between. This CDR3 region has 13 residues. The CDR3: CASSSSDGQPQHF. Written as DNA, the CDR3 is TGTGCCAGCAGTTCCTCAGATGGTCAGCCCCAGCATTTT.

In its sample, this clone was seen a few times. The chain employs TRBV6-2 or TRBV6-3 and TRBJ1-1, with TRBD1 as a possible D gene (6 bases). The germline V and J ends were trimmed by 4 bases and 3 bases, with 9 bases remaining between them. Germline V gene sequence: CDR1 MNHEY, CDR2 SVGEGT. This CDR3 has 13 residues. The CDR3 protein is CASSSRGDTEAFF. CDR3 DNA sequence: TGTGCCAGCAGTTCCAGGGGCGACACTGAAGCTTTCTTT.

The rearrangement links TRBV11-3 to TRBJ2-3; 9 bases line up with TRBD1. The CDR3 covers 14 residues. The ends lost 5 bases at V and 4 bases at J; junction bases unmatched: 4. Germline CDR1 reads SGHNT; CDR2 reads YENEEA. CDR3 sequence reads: CASSPTGGADTQYF. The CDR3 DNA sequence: TGTGCCAGCAGCCCTACAGGGGGCGCAGATACGCAGTATTTT. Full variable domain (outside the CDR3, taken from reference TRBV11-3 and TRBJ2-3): EAGVVQSPRYKIIEKKQPVAFWCNPISGHNTLYWYLQNLGQGPELLIRYENEEAVDDSQLPKDRFSAERLKGVDSTLKIQPAELGDSAVYLCASSPTGGADTQYFGPGTRLTVL.